Below are 16 T cell receptor beta chains sequenced from a single sample in a study of glioma-infiltrating T cells. The iRepertoire nested amplicon-rescue multiplex PCR amplified TCR alpha and beta CDR3s from RNA. TCRdb reprocessed the multiplex PCR reads via MiXCR and lists one record per CDR3 protein. The sample lists approximately 5,800 distinct CDR3 sequences; roughly two fifths were seen once. Material: glioma tissue, nonneoplastic brain tissue, or PBMCs (not recorded which). Receptors originate from a human donor with low-grade glioma or glioblastoma, undergoing nonglioma brain surgery, or in good health (not recorded which).

This clonotype is judged medium-sized. The rearrangement joins TRBV20-1 to TRBJ1-3, with D unresolved. The CDR3 has 15 residues. CDR1 and CDR2 (germline): DFQATT, SNEGSKA (reference sequence). V lost 0 bases, J lost 0 bases, and 9 bases lay in between. CDR3 in DNA: TGCAGTGCTAGAGATGGCTTCGACTCTGGAAACACCATATATTTT. It specifies CSARDGFDSGNTIYF.

This chain connects TRBV6-5 to TRBJ1-1; no firm D call. The CDR3 extends over 12 amino acids. Germline loops: CDR1 MNHEY, CDR2 SVGAGI. Trimming removed 6 bases from V and 5 bases from J, with 10 bases in between. CDR3 DNA sequence: TGTGCCAGCAGGGTACAAGGAACTGAAGCTTTCTTT. Amino acid sequence: CASRVQGTEAFF.

This clonotype was observed at least ten times. The V call is TRBV12-3 or TRBV12-4, the J call TRBJ2-3; the match to TRBD2 covers 8 bases. The trim removed 5 bases at V and 7 bases at J, leaving 2 bases unmatched. This CDR3 has 12 amino acids. The CDR3, as DNA: TGTGCCAGCAGTAGGACTAGCAATACGCAGTATTTT. Translation gives CASSRTSNTQYF.

Comments on this clonotype: The final CDR3 position lacks the conserved phenylalanine or tryptophan, pointing to a likely read error. V is TRBV6-5 and J is TRBJ2-3; D might be TRBD2 (6 bases). This CDR3 comprises 15 residues. Germline CDR1 MNHEY, CDR2 SVGAGI. The CDR3 protein is CASSYRPLASDAQYS. CDR3 sequence (DNA): TGTGCCAGCAGTTACCGACCACTAGCCTCAGATGCGCAGTATTCT.

This clonotype is medium-sized (0.01 to 0.1%). This CDR3 reads CSARARDPGGNSPLHF. The CDR3 DNA sequence: TGCAGTGCTAGAGCCAGAGACCCGGGGGGAAATTCACCCCTCCACTTT. The rearrangement uses TRBV20-1 and TRBJ1-6, with D perhaps TRBD1 (5 bases). V lost 1 base and J 7 bases, leaving 17 bases between the germline ends. The CDR3 length is 16 residues. CDR1 DFQATT and CDR2 SNEGSKA come from the germline V gene (reference sequence).

This clonotype came up many times. J is TRBJ2-7 and V is TRBV2, with 10 bases fitting TRBD1. J gave up 7 bases and V 6 bases, and 0 bases lay outside the gene matches. Germline V gene lookup returns CDR1 SNHLY and CDR2 FYNNEI. The CDR3 loop spans 11 amino acids. The CDR3 sequence: CASRGQGEQYF. Written as DNA, the CDR3 is TGTGCCAGCAGGGGACAGGGGGAGCAGTACTTC. The full variable domain, with the rest looked up from reference TRBV2 and TRBJ2-7, is EPEVTQTPSHQVTQMGQEVILRCVPISNHLYFYWYRQILGQKVEFLVSFYNNEISEKSEIFDDQFSVERPDGSNFTLKIRSTKLEDSAMYFCASRGQGEQYFGPGTRLTVT.

The sample holds a few counts of this clonotype. V and J are TRBV27 and TRBJ1-1; D is undetermined. This CDR3 region has 14 residues. Between the trimmed V and J ends, which lost 4 bases and 1 base, there was a span of 10 bases. The germline gives CDR1 MNHEY, CDR2 SMNVEV (reference sequence). Written as DNA, the CDR3 is TGTGCCAGCAGTTCGTCGGGCGGGAACACTGAAGCTTTCTTT. This sequence encodes CASSSSGGNTEAFF.

The CDR3 loop reads CASSQGQGSYGYTF. CDR3 nucleotide sequence: TGCGCCAGCAGCCAAGGACAGGGGTCCTATGGCTACACCTTC. This chain links TRBV4-1 with TRBJ1-2; 8 bases line up with TRBD1. CDR1 is MGHRA, CDR2 YSYEKL, per germline. The CDR3 is 14 amino acids. V shed 1 base and J 4 bases; nucleotides not matched to a gene: 2.

This clonotype was seen at least ten times. The chain has TRBV19 and TRBJ2-2; 9 bases agree with TRBD1. The junction had 9 bases not matched to a gene; V was cut back by 6 bases and J by 4 bases. The CDR3 has 16 residues. Germline V gives CDR1 LNHDA, CDR2 SQIVND (reference sequence). In nucleotides, the CDR3 is TGTGCCAGTAGACGCGGGGGACAGGGAACCACCGGGGAGCTGTTTTTT. This codes for CASRRGGQGTTGELFF.

CDR3 loop: CSASGTRAGNTIYF. CDR3 nucleotides: TGCAGTGCTAGTGGCACCAGGGCCGGAAACACCATATATTTT. The V call is TRBV20-1, the J call TRBJ1-3; D possibly corresponds to TRBD1 (5 bases). The CDR3 contains 14 residues. Germline V gene sequence: CDR1 DFQATT, CDR2 SNEGSKA (reference sequence). V lost 3 bases to trimming and J lost 4 bases, with 13 bases between them.

In its sample, this clonotype was seen many times. The V and J genes are TRBV3-1 and TRBJ2-2; D ambiguous. The CDR3 has 15 amino acids. Trimming shortened V by 4 bases and J by 7 bases, and 16 bases separated the two germline ends. Per germline, CDR1 LGHDT and CDR2 YNNKEL (reference sequence). The DNA for the CDR3 is TGTGCCAGCAGCCCCCGGACGGATTCGGACGGGGAGCTGTTTTTT. Encoded protein: CASSPRTDSDGELFF.

The chain combines TRBV27 with TRBJ1-5; D ambiguous. V lost 5 bases, J lost 9 bases, and 14 bases lay in between. The CDR3 is 13 residues long. The germline CDR1 and CDR2 sequences are MNHEY and SMNVEV (reference sequence). This chain's CDR3 is CASSPGVIRPQHF. CDR3 DNA: TGTGCCAGCAGTCCCGGGGTTATTCGGCCCCAGCATTTT.

The rearrangement links TRBV6-2 or TRBV6-3 to TRBJ2-7, with D maybe TRBD1 (6 bases). Germline CDR1 is MNHEY and CDR2 is SVGEGT. The V end was cut by 0 bases, the J end by 3 bases, with 12 bases between. The CDR3 spans 15 residues. The CDR3 nucleotides are TGTGCCAGCAGTTACTCCCCGGACAGCCGCTACGAGCAGTACTTC. Translated: CASSYSPDSRYEQYF.

This clonotype is labeled as medium-sized. CDR3 region: CSALRRSTGTDTQYF. CDR3 DNA: TGCAGTGCCCTCCGGCGAAGCACCGGCACAGATACGCAGTATTTT. The chain combines TRBV20-1 with TRBJ2-3; D ambiguous. The CDR3 covers 15 residues. Germline V gene sequence: CDR1 DFQATT, CDR2 SNEGSKA (reference sequence). The V end lost 6 bases, the J end lost 1 base, and 17 bases lay between the germline ends.

Comments on this clonotype: This sequence may be a read error, since a much larger clone differs from it by one base. V is TRBV5-1 and J is TRBJ2-1; D is tentatively TRBD1 or TRBD2 (5 bases each). Looked up from germline, CDR1 is SGHRS and CDR2 is YFSETQ. V lost 4 bases to trimming and J lost 10 bases, with 21 bases between them. The CDR3 covers 15 residues. CDR3 DNA: TGCGCCAGCAGCCTCACCGGGACCGGGTACGACGAGCAGTTCTTC. Protein product: CASSLTGTGYDEQFF.

The chain uses TRBV24-1 and TRBJ1-6; TRBD1 matches 8 bases. Trimming took 4 bases from V and 10 from J; bases not matched to a gene: 14. The CDR3 contains 17 residues. CDR1 is KGHDR and CDR2 is SFDVKD in the germline V gene. The CDR3 reads CATSDGHFGQGYSPLHF. The CDR3 DNA reads TGTGCCACCAGTGACGGTCATTTTGGACAGGGATACTCACCCCTCCACTTT.